Here is one T cell receptor beta chain with its context. Profiled with immunoSEQ multiplex PCR; TCRdb holds only in-frame clones, not every one. The sample has 90,000 to 100,000 clones; roughly four fifths are singletons. This record comes from a study of blood T cell repertoires in COVID-19. Study background: The study drew acute and convalescent COVID-19 samples from the United States, Italy and Spain.

Trimming left V 0 bases short and J 7 bases short, with 13 bases between. The CDR3 runs 14 residues. Germline CDR1 reads GTSNPN; CDR2 reads SVGIG (reference sequence). The sequenced sample consisted of peripheral blood. This TCR derives from a man aged 55 to 69 with acute or convalescent COVID-19. The chain combines TRBV30 with TRBJ2-1, with a possible D match to TRBD2 (6 bases). The CDR3 spells CAWSVLGGRNEQFF. Here the CDR3 DNA reads TGTGCCTGGAGTGTACTGGGGGGTCGGAATGAGCAGTTCTTC. Full variable domain (missing parts from reference TRBV30 and TRBJ2-1): SQTIHQWPATLVQPVGSPLSLECTVEGTSNPNLYWYRQAAGRGLQLLFYSVGIGQISSEVPQNLSASRPQDRQFILSSKKLLLSDSGFYLCAWSVLGGRNEQFFGPGTRLTVL.